The entry that follows covers one TCR beta chain sequence. This sample stems from a study of blood T cell repertoires in COVID-19. Study-level background: Collection of acute and convalescent COVID-19 samples took place in the United States, Italy and Spain. T cells, B-cell-depleted T cells, or PBMCs supplied cDNA or gDNA.

TCRdb's table, derived via immunoSEQ multiplex PCR, lists solely in-frame clones and lacks some. The sample shows around 300,000 clones, 75% to 90% of them seen only once. CDR1 is SGHRS and CDR2 is YFSETQ in the germline V gene. The V end was cut by 4 bases, the J end by 3 bases, with 10 bases between. There are 13 residues in the CDR3. The origin of this receptor is a man in his fifties or sixties with acute or convalescent COVID-19. The chain joins TRBV5-1 to TRBJ2-5; possibly TRBD1 for D (6 bases). The sample comprised peripheral blood. Here the CDR3 DNA reads TGCGCCAGCAGCGCGACAGGTGAAGAGACCCAGTACTTC. It is translated as CASSATGEETQYF.